The 29 T cell receptor beta chains given below trace back to one sample, sequenced in a study of patients and donors after allogeneic stem cell transplantation (dated by TCRdb to 2020 to 2022). The method behind the library was RT-PCR. Sequencing relied on a NextSeq 550. The raw public data were reprocessed by TCRdb itself: fastp quality trimming at Q25, MiXCR clonotype calling, in-frame beta chains only. Rows with a matching CDR3 protein are joined into one entry that keeps the most common DNA and genes. Recorded for this sample are about 200,000 distinct CDR3 sequences; around two fifths of them occurred a single time. In total, the top ten clones hold approximately 10% of the sample. The source material was blood, either unsorted or a sorted T cell fraction (not recorded which). The receptor source for this set is a human donor who was either an allogeneic HSCT recipient or a stem cell or donor lymphocyte infusion donor (not recorded which). It is not recorded whose cells these are; they may come from a transplant donor.

The DNA for the CDR3 is TGCGCCAGCAGCTTGGCCGCAGGGGGCGTTTCACGGGAGACCCAGTACTTC. Protein sequence: CASSLAAGGVSRETQYF. The rearrangement uses TRBV5-1 and TRBJ2-5; 8 bases line up with TRBD1. CDR3 size: 17 residues. V lost 0 bases and J lost 5; bases outside the gene matches: 12. Germline-derived CDR1 and CDR2 are SGHRS and YFSETQ.

V and J are TRBV9 and TRBJ1-2, with D perhaps matching TRBD1 (6 bases). CDR3 length: 14 residues. Trimming removed 4 bases at V and 6 bases at J, with 16 bases between. Germline CDR1 is SGDLS and CDR2 is YYNGEE. CDR3: CASSPQGQGNGYTF. The CDR3 bases are TGTGCCAGCAGCCCCCAGGGGCAGGGGAATGGCTACACCTTC.

This clonotype was detected a few times. The V call is TRBV25-1, the J call TRBJ2-1; 9 bases line up with TRBD2. The V and J ends lost 3 bases and 10 bases, in that order; junction bases with no gene match: 7. The CDR3 covers 14 residues. CDR1 and CDR2 from the germline V gene are MGHDK and SYGVNS. In nucleotides, the CDR3 is TGTGCCAGCAGTGATGGCGGGGGGGCCTCCGAGCAGTTCTTC. As protein: CASSDGGGASEQFF.

The V gene is TRBV5-1, the J gene TRBJ1-2; D may be TRBD1 (5 bases). The V gene's germline CDR1 is SGHRS and CDR2 YFSETQ. V was clipped by 4 bases and J by 0 bases, with 13 bases between them. This CDR3 spans 15 amino acids. The CDR3 loop reads CASSPRQTPNYGYTF. The CDR3 region has the DNA TGCGCCAGCAGCCCCCGACAGACTCCTAACTATGGCTACACCTTC. Together with reference TRBV5-1 and TRBJ1-2, the CDR3 gives the full variable domain: KAGVTQTPRYLIKTRGQQVTLSCSPISGHRSVSWYQQTPGQGLQFLFEYFSETQRNKGNFPGRFSGRQFSNSRSEMNVSTLELGDSALYLCASSPRQTPNYGYTFGSGTRLTVV.

CDR3 in DNA: TGTGCCAGCAGTTTGGCGGGGAACACCGGGGAGCTGTTTTTT. This sequence encodes CASSLAGNTGELFF. This chain connects TRBV28 to TRBJ2-2, with TRBD2 as a possible D gene (5 bases). The V gene's germline CDR1 is MDHEN and CDR2 SYDVKM. Trimming pared 3 bases from V and 1 base from J, leaving 6 bases between. The CDR3 has 14 residues.

The chain carries TRBV29-1 and TRBJ1-1; D remains unclear. V shed 4 bases and J shed 3 bases, with 6 bases lying between them. CDR3 length: 11 residues. CDR1 and CDR2 (germline): SQVTM, ANQGSEA. The CDR3 DNA reads TGCAGCGTTGTCTGGGACACTGAAGCTTTCTTT. This sequence encodes CSVVWDTEAFF.

The chain has TRBV5-1 and TRBJ1-3, with D possibly TRBD1 on 5 matching bases. The CDR3 sequence is 15 residues long. CDR1 is SGHRS, CDR2 YFSETQ, per germline. The ends were cut back, 1 base at V and 4 bases at J, with 12 bases in the middle. CDR3 amino acids: CASSLTGTAGNTIYF. Written as DNA, the CDR3 is TGCGCCAGCAGCTTGACCGGGACCGCAGGAAACACCATATATTTT.

This clonotype turned up a few times. V usage is TRBV28 and J usage is TRBJ2-1; TRBD2 aligns across 7 bases. V lost 6 bases and J lost 9; bases outside the gene matches: 8. The CDR3 has 13 residues. CDR1 and CDR2 from the germline V gene are MDHEN and SYDVKM. The CDR3 DNA reads as TGTGCCAGCAGGCCTGCCGGCGGGGGTGAGCAGTTCTTC. Translation gives CASRPAGGGEQFF. The full variable domain, rest sourced from reference TRBV28 and TRBJ2-1, is DVKVTQSSRYLVKRTGEKVFLECVQDMDHENMFWYRQDPGLGLRLIYFSYDVKMKEKGDIPEGYSVSREKKERFSLILESASTNQTSMYLCASRPAGGGEQFFGPGTRLTVL.

This rearrangement joins TRBV21-1 to TRBJ1-2. TRBV21-1 has pseudogene status. The CDR3 runs to 17 residues. CDR3: CASSVPPGRPFNYGYTF. The CDR3 nucleotides read TGTGCCAGCAGCGTCCCTCCGGGTAGACCCTTTAACTATGGCTACACCTTC.

The V call is TRBV3-1, the J call TRBJ2-7; tentatively, D is TRBD2 (6 bases). The germline CDR1 and CDR2 sequences are LGHDT and YNNKEL (reference sequence). This CDR3 comprises 14 residues. V was clipped by 3 bases and J by 3 bases, with 12 bases between them. The CDR3 here is CASSHSSGLYEQYF. The CDR3 coding sequence is TGTGCCAGCAGCCATAGTAGCGGCCTCTACGAGCAGTACTTC.

This clonotype was picked up one time. The CDR3 ends on some other residue instead of the conserved phenylalanine or tryptophan, so this is likely a read error. The chain uses TRBV3-1 and TRBJ1-6; no clear D. This CDR3 is 17 amino acids long. The V end was cut by 1 base, the J end by 0 bases, with 10 bases between. Germline CDR1 and CDR2: LGHDT and YNNKEL (reference sequence). CDR3 sequence (DNA): TGTGCCAGCAGCCAAGGTACGGGCACCTCCTATAATTCACCCCTCCACTTG. Protein sequence: CASSQGTGTSYNSPLHL.

The chain has TRBV5-6 and TRBJ1-6; no firm D call. The V gene lost 1 base and the J gene lost 0 bases, with 8 bases spanning the gap. CDR3 size: 16 residues. Germline V gene sequence: CDR1 SGHDT, CDR2 YYEEEE. CDR3 in amino acids: CASSLQFSSYNSPLHF. CDR3 in DNA: TGTGCCAGCAGCTTGCAGTTTAGCTCCTATAATTCACCCCTCCACTTT. The variable domain in full, with the rest retrieved from reference TRBV5-6 and TRBJ1-6, is DAGVTQSPTHLIKTRGQQVTLRCSPKSGHDTVSWYQQALGQGPQFIFQYYEEEERQRGNFPDRFSGHQFPNYSSELNVNALLLGDSALYLCASSLQFSSYNSPLHFGNGTRLTVT.

This rearrangement joins TRBV2 to TRBJ2-1; 8 bases align to TRBD1. V gave up 6 bases and J gave up 7 bases; unmatched junction bases: 14. CDR1 and CDR2 (germline): SNHLY, FYNNEI. CDR3 size: 16 residues. CDR3 in DNA: TGTGCCAGCAGGGGGCCTTCAGGGGGCTTTAGGAATGAGCAGTTCTTC. Translated: CASRGPSGGFRNEQFF.

J is TRBJ1-2 and V is TRBV6-5; D not certain. Trimming removed 0 bases from V and 10 bases from J, with 15 bases in between. Germline V lookup: CDR1 MNHEY, CDR2 SVGAGI. This CDR3 has 14 amino acids. The CDR3 spells CASSYSVESPHYTF. The CDR3 DNA reads TGTGCCAGCAGTTACTCGGTTGAGAGCCCTCACTACACCTTC.

V is TRBV21-1 and J is TRBJ1-2; the table names TRBD1, a call not compared with the DNA. TRBV21-1 is designated a pseudogene. The CDR3 is 13 amino acids. The CDR3 DNA is TGTGCCAGCAGCAAACAACAGGGATGTGGCTACACCTTC. Its protein product is CASSKQQGCGYTF.

The chain joins TRBV21-1 to TRBJ2-5; the DNA was not used to check the table's D call, TRBD1. TRBV21-1 is flagged as a pseudogene. The CDR3 spans 18 residues. The chain's CDR3 is CASSAIGGKGGAEETQYF. The CDR3 DNA reads TGTGCCAGCAGCGCAATTGGAGGGAAGGGGGGCGCGGAAGAGACCCAGTACTTC.

The chain employs TRBV11-2 and TRBJ1-2, with D uncertain. CDR3 length: 16 amino acids. V shed 2 bases and J shed 7 bases, with 20 bases lying between them. CDR1 and CDR2 from the germline V gene are SGHAT and FQNNGV. The CDR3 DNA reads as TGTGCCAGCAGCTTACGTCCGGGCCTCTCCTCTATTGGCTACACCTTC. Translation: CASSLRPGLSSIGYTF.

The V and J genes are TRBV6-1 and TRBJ1-6, with D unclear. Germline V gene lookup returns CDR1 MNHNS and CDR2 SASEGT. Deletions cut 8 bases from V and 2 bases from J, with 19 bases between. CDR3 size: 17 residues. CDR3 sequence: CASLVRSGQAYNSPLHF. The CDR3 DNA follows: TGTGCCAGCCTAGTCCGCAGTGGGCAGGCCTATAATTCACCCCTCCACTTT.

In this sample, this clonotype turned up a few times. The rearrangement uses TRBV12-3 or TRBV12-4 and TRBJ1-1; 8 bases agree with TRBD1. Trimming at V came to 7 bases and at J to 5 bases, leaving 6 bases not matched to a gene. CDR3 length: 13 residues. CDR3 sequence (DNA): TGTGCCAGCACCAGGGGGCAGGTTACTGAAGCTTTCTTT. Translating it yields CASTRGQVTEAFF.

J is TRBJ2-7 and V is TRBV5-1; D unclear. V was trimmed by 0 bases and J by 2 bases, leaving 9 bases between them. The CDR3 is 14 amino acids. Germline CDR1 reads SGHRS; CDR2 reads YFSETQ. This CDR3 reads CASSLGMGTYEQYF. In DNA, the CDR3 is TGCGCCAGCAGCTTGGGAATGGGAACCTACGAGCAGTACTTC. The whole variable domain, remainder taken from reference TRBV5-1 and TRBJ2-7, is KAGVTQTPRYLIKTRGQQVTLSCSPISGHRSVSWYQQTPGQGLQFLFEYFSETQRNKGNFPGRFSGRQFSNSRSEMNVSTLELGDSALYLCASSLGMGTYEQYFGPGTRLTVT.

This clonotype was detected only a few times. The chain carries TRBV5-5 and TRBJ1-5; unclear D gene. The CDR3 covers 14 residues. V gave up 2 bases and J gave up 9 bases, with 15 bases separating them. Per the germline V gene, CDR1 is SGHKS and CDR2 is YYEKEE (reference sequence). This chain's CDR3 is CASSLGWGTAPQHF. The CDR3, as DNA: TGTGCCAGCAGCTTAGGGTGGGGAACGGCGCCCCAGCATTTT. Using reference TRBV5-5 and TRBJ1-5 for the parts outside the CDR3, the full variable domain is DAGVTQSPTHLIKTRGQQVTLRCSPISGHKSVSWYQQVLGQGPQFIFQYYEKEERGRGNFPDRFSARQFPNYSSELNVNALLLGDSALYLCASSLGWGTAPQHFGDGTRLSIL.

CDR3 sequence: CASSQEDRNLLSYEQYF. In DNA form, the CDR3 reads TGCGCCAGCAGCCAAGAAGACAGAAACCTTCTATCCTACGAGCAGTACTTC. This chain joins TRBV4-1 and TRBJ2-7; D may be TRBD1 (5 bases). The CDR3 sequence is 17 residues long. The V gene's germline CDR1 is MGHRA and CDR2 YSYEKL. Deletions cut 0 bases from V and 1 base from J, with 16 bases between.

This clonotype was detected ten times or more. The chain employs TRBV12-3 or TRBV12-4 and TRBJ1-5; D is unclear. The V end was cut by 2 bases, the J end by 4 bases, with 3 bases between. CDR3 length equals 12 residues. The CDR3 DNA reads TGTGCCAGCAGTTTACTAAATCAGCCCCAGCATTTT. It is translated as CASSLLNQPQHF.

The chain recombines TRBV7-9 with TRBJ1-2; D unresolved. The CDR3 spans 16 residues. The germline V gene has CDR1 SEHNR and CDR2 FQNEAQ (reference sequence). Trimming took off 5 bases at V and 4 bases at J, with 20 bases between the two ends. The CDR3 DNA follows: TGTGCCAGCAGCCCTATGAGAAAGATCGGAGGCTATGGCTACACCTTC. Translating it yields CASSPMRKIGGYGYTF.

The V gene is TRBV12-3 or TRBV12-4, the J gene TRBJ1-2, with unresolved D. V was clipped by 3 bases and J by 1 base, with 9 bases between them. The CDR3 spans 14 residues. Here the CDR3 reads CASSFGRNNYGYTF. CDR3 coding DNA: TGTGCCAGCAGTTTTGGCAGGAATAACTATGGCTACACCTTC.

J is TRBJ2-5 and V is TRBV7-9; no clear D gene. From germline, CDR1 is SEHNR and CDR2 FQNEAQ (reference sequence). The CDR3 runs to 13 residues. V was cut by 5 bases and J by 0 bases, with 7 bases left in between. The CDR3 region is CASSVNDQETQYF. CDR3 DNA sequence: TGTGCCAGCAGCGTAAATGACCAAGAGACCCAGTACTTC.

This clonotype has a handful of counts. V usage is TRBV24-1 and J usage is TRBJ1-5, with D possibly matching TRBD1 (6 bases). Per germline, CDR1 KGHDR and CDR2 SFDVKD. CDR3 length: 14 amino acids. Trimming left V 4 bases short and J 5 bases short, with 11 bases between. CDR3 protein: CATSEGGAYQPQHF. In nucleotides, the CDR3 is TGTGCCACCAGTGAAGGGGGGGCGTATCAGCCCCAGCATTTT.

This clonotype appeared a few times. The V gene is TRBV20-1, the J gene TRBJ1-2, with 7 bases fitting TRBD1. Germline lookup yields CDR1 DFQATT and CDR2 SNEGSKA (reference sequence). The CDR3 is 13 amino acids. V gave up 5 bases and J gave up 2 bases; unmatched junction bases: 5. CDR3 bases: TGCAGTGCTCGGGACAGAATGAACTATGGCTACACCTTC. Translation: CSARDRMNYGYTF.

V and J are TRBV28 and TRBJ1-1; the D gene is possibly TRBD1 (6 bases). Trimming took off 5 bases at V and 3 bases at J, with 13 bases between the two ends. CDR1 MDHEN and CDR2 SYDVKM come from the germline V gene. The CDR3 loop spans 14 amino acids. CDR3 residues: CASSPPDRHTEAFF. The CDR3 DNA sequence: TGTGCCAGCAGTCCCCCGGACAGACACACTGAAGCTTTCTTT.